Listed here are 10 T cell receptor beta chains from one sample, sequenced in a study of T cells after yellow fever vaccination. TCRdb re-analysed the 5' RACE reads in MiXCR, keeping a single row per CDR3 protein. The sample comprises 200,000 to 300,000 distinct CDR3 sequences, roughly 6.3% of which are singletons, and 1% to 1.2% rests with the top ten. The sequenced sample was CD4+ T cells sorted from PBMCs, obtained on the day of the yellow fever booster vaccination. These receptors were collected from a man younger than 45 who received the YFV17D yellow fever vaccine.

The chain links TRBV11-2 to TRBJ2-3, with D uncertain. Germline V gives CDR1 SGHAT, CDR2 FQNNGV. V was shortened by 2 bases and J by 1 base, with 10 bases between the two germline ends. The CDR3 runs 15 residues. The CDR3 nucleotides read TGTGCCAGCAGCTTATTTGCCCCCGGCACAGATACGCAGTATTTT. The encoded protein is CASSLFAPGTDTQYF.

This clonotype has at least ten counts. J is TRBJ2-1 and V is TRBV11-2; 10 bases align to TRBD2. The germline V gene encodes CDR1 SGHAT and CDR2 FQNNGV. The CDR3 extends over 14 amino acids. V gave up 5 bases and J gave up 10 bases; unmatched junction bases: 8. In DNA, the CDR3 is TGTGCCAGCAGCGGACTAGCGGAGAGGGGGGAGCAGTTCTTC. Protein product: CASSGLAERGEQFF. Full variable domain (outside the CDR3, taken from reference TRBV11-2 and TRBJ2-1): EAGVAQSPRYKIIEKRQSVAFWCNPISGHATLYWYQQILGQGPKLLIQFQNNGVVDDSQLPKDRFSAERLKGVDSTLKIQPAKLEDSAVYLCASSGLAERGEQFFGPGTRLTVL.

CDR3 sequence (DNA): TGTGCCAGCAGCCCCGGGGGGAGGGGATACGAGCAGTACTTC. The encoded protein is CASSPGGRGYEQYF. V is TRBV7-9 and J is TRBJ2-7; 7 bases line up with TRBD2. With 5 bases clipped from V and 4 bases from J, the junction kept 8 bases outside the gene matches. Per the germline V gene, CDR1 is SEHNR and CDR2 is FQNEAQ (reference sequence). This CDR3 is 14 amino acids long.

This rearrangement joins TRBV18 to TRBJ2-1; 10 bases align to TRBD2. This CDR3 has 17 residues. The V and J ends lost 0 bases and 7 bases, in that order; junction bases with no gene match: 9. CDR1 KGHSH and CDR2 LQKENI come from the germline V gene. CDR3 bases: TGTGCCAGCTCACCACCTCGTACTAGCGGGATTAGTAATGAGCAGTTCTTC. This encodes CASSPPRTSGISNEQFF.

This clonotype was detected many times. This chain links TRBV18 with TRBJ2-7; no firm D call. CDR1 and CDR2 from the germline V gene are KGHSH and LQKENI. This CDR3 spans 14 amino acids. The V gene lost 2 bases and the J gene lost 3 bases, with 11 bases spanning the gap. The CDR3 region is CASSPGIADYEQYF. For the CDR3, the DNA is TGTGCCAGCTCACCAGGTATCGCTGACTACGAGCAGTACTTC.

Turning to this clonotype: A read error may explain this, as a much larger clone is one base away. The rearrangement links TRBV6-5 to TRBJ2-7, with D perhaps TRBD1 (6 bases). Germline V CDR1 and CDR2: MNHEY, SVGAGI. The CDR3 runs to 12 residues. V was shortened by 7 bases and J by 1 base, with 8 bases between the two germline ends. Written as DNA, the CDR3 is TGTGCCAGCACTGGACAGTCCTACGAGCAGTACTTC. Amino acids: CASTGQSYEQYF.

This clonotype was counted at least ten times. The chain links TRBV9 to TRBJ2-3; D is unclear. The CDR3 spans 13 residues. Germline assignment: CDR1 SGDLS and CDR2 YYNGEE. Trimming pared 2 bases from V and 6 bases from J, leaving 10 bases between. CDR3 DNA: TGTGCCAGCAGCGTGACTCCCCACGATACGCAGTATTTT. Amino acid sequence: CASSVTPHDTQYF.

CDR3 sequence reads: CASSQLSTGGLSKNIQYF. CDR3 DNA: TGTGCCAGCAGCCAATTGTCTACAGGGGGGCTTTCCAAAAACATTCAGTACTTC. J is TRBJ2-4 and V is TRBV14, with 8 positions matching TRBD1. The germline gives CDR1 SGHDN, CDR2 FVKESK. J lost 2 bases, V lost 2 bases, and 11 bases had no gene match. This CDR3 is built from 18 residues. Full variable domain (remainder filled in from reference TRBV14 and TRBJ2-4): EAGVTQFPSHSVIEKGQTVTLRCDPISGHDNLYWYRRVMGKEIKFLLHFVKESKQDESGMPNNRFLAERTGGTYSTLKVQPAELEDSGVYFCASSQLSTGGLSKNIQYFGAGTRLSVL.

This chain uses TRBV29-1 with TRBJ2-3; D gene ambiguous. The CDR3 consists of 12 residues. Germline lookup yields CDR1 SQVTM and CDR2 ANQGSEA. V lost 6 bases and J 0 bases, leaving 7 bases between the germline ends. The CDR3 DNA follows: TGCAGCGTCCAGCGCAGCACAGATACGCAGTATTTT. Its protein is CSVQRSTDTQYF.

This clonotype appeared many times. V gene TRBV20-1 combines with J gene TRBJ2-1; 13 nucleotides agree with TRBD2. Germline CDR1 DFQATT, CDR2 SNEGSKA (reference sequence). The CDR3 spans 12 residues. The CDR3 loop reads CSQLAGGNEQFF. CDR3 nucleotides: TGCAGCCAACTAGCGGGAGGGAATGAGCAGTTCTTC.